This T cell receptor beta chain was obtained from a study of early stage breast cancer tumors. Study details: ER+/PR+/HER2- status applied to twelve of 16 invasive breast tumors. Findings and caveats of the study: Blood repertoires resembled normal breast more than tumor.

The count of this clone is one. What it recognizes is unknown. Measured with immunoSEQ multiplex PCR; TCRdb has only the in-frame clones, and not every one. The sample gives about 72,000 clones, 65% to 85% of which show up once; about 3.6% is in the top ten. Germline assignment: CDR1 MNHEY and CDR2 SVGAGI. Trimming removed 6 bases from V and 4 bases from J, with 15 bases in between. There are 14 residues in the CDR3. The clonotype comes from a person between 55 and 70 years old with breast cancer. This chain connects TRBV6-5 to TRBJ1-1, with a weak D call TRBD1 (6 bases). Sequencing was carried out using blood. The CDR3 reads CASRFRGKSTEAFF. CDR3 in DNA: TGTGCCAGCAGGTTCAGGGGAAAGAGCACTGAAGCTTTCTTT.